This T cell receptor beta chain was sequenced during a study of blood T cells in healthy people across ages. Study-wide results and caveats: When set beside aged donors, long-lived donors presented more naive CD4+ cells and higher diversity.

Together with a sample-barcoded 5' primer, a J-beta primer mix was included in a second PCR lasting about 6 to 11 cycles. TCRdb re-called the 5' RACE reads through MiXCR, storing one row per CDR3 protein. This repertoire shows around 1,500,000 distinct CDR3 sequences, over 25% found once; its top ten account for 6.5% to 8.5%. As to this clonotype: The target antigen is unknown.

Sequencing used blood. The clonotype comes from a woman under 40 in good health.

The CDR3 region is CASSFGSAHGYTF. Written as DNA, the CDR3 is TGTGCCAGCAGTTTTGGTAGCGCGCATGGCTACACCTTC. This chain uses TRBV12-3 or TRBV12-4 with TRBJ1-2, with unresolved D. The V and J ends lost 3 bases and 6 bases respectively, with 11 bases between them. The CDR3 sequence is 13 residues long.